This T cell receptor beta chain was found in a study of Ad26.COV2.S vaccination and SARS-CoV-2 variants. Stated treatment: roughly 19 received Ad26.COV2.S at low or high dose, single or two shots; 5 received placebo; per-sample allocation not given. Specimens were obtained on day 63 following the first vaccine or placebo injection. Vaccine was an Ad26 vector expressing Wuhan-strain SARS-CoV-2 spike. There are 15 residues in the CDR3. The germline V and J ends were trimmed by 0 bases and 0 bases, with 7 bases remaining between them. CDR1 and CDR2 (germline): SGHTA, FQGNSA. The assay was immunoSEQ multiplex PCR, and TCRdb's table has in-frame clones only and misses some. The profile shows 240,000 or so clones, roughly 90% of them singletons.

Material: peripheral blood, obtained in a trial of Ad26.COV2.S vaccine versus placebo. The receptor's source is a person aged 18-60 years who received the Ad26.COV2.S COVID-19 vaccine or a placebo. This chain uses TRBV7-2 with TRBJ2-3; D not resolved. The CDR3 loop is CASSLAGSSTDTQYF. The CDR3 coding sequence is TGTGCCAGCAGCTTAGCGGGCAGTAGCACAGATACGCAGTATTTT. Full variable domain (outside the CDR3, taken from reference TRBV7-2 and TRBJ2-3): GAGVSQSPSNKVTEKGKDVELRCDPISGHTALYWYRQSLGQGLEFLIYFQGNSAPDKSGLPSDRFSAERTGGSVSTLTIQRTQQEDSAVYLCASSLAGSSTDTQYFGPGTRLTVL.